This TCR beta chain was captured by sequencing in a study of shared clonotypes between healthy human individuals. DNA from unsorted PBMC was sequenced on ten immunoSEQ deep assay plates. Sequenced by immunoSEQ multiplex PCR; TCRdb stores in-frame clones only, minus some. The sample has 400,000 to 600,000 clones, about 80% seen once; the top ten hold approximately 12%. The sequence derives from a woman aged 40 to 50 in good health. Some clones in this sample may be carry-over from other donors' samples. The sample taken for sequencing was PBMCs.

The CDR3 loop reads CASSHDRASTDTQYF. CDR3 sequence (DNA): TGCGCCAGCAGCCACGACAGAGCTAGCACAGATACGCAGTATTTT. V and J are TRBV10-2 and TRBJ2-3; maybe TRBD1 (5 bases). V lost 6 bases to trimming and J lost 0 bases, with 13 bases between them. From germline, CDR1 is WSHSY and CDR2 SAAADI. The CDR3 consists of 15 residues.